This record covers a single T cell receptor (beta chain). These data are taken from a study of blood T cell repertoires in COVID-19. The CDR3 is made up of 16 amino acids. The trim removed 3 bases at V and 4 bases at J, leaving 6 bases unmatched. The germline V gene has CDR1 MDHEN and CDR2 SYDVKM. The protocol was immunoSEQ multiplex PCR, while the TCRdb copy is restricted to in-frame clones and leaves out a portion. The sample carries some 220,000 clones, around 84% recorded once. This clonotype was sampled from a woman aged 55-70 years who had recovered from COVID-19. The chain links TRBV28 to TRBJ1-2, with 12 positions matching TRBD1. Sequenced sample: peripheral blood. In DNA, the CDR3 is TGTGCCAGCAGTTTGGCGGGACAGGGGGCTTTCTATGGCTACACCTTC. It yields the protein CASSLAGQGAFYGYTF.